The rows below give T cell receptor beta chains drawn from one sample of a study of blood T cell repertoires in COVID-19. TCRdb's copy holds only in-frame clones and misses some; the assay was immunoSEQ multiplex PCR. The repertoire holds 150,000 or so clones, around 91% seen once, with about an eighth in the top ten. The material sequenced was peripheral blood. The receptors stem from a man between 18 and 35 years old with COVID-19, enrolled during active disease. The CDR3 runs from the conserved cysteine through the conserved F or W. The order of the fields is D gene, V gene, clone size, J gene, CDR3 length, CDR3 protein, CDR3 DNA. A D gene is named only where the DNA matches it firmly. Only part of the rows carry a size: once, few, many, or a class if the clone is expanded.

.	TRBV30	.	TRBJ1-4	14	CAWSVQGTNEKLLF	TGTGCCTGGAGTGTCCAGGGCACTAATGAAAAACTGCTTTTT
.	TRBV7-6	once	TRBJ1-2	14	CASSWAGQGYGYTF	TGTGCCAGCAGCTGGGCAGGCCAAGGCTATGGCTACACCTTC
.	TRBV30	.	TRBJ1-1	13	CAWSVDTNTEAFF	TGTGCCTGGAGTGTGGACACGAACACTGAAGCTTTCTTT
TRBD2	TRBV7-2	.	TRBJ2-3	16	CASSSILAGSTDTQYF	TGTGCCAGCAGCTCCATACTAGCGGGAAGCACAGATACGCAGTATTTT
TRBD1	TRBV28	few	TRBJ1-5	13	CASFQGVNQPQHF	TGTGCCAGCTTCCAGGGGGTAAATCAGCCCCAGCATTTT
TRBD2	TRBV6-6	.	TRBJ2-3	12	CAISGNKDTQYF	TGTGCAATTAGCGGGAATAAGGATACGCAGTATTTT
TRBD1	TRBV3-1/TRBV3-2	.	TRBJ1-5	19	CASSQETPGQGLGYQPQHF	TGTGCCAGCAGCCAAGAGACCCCGGGACAGGGACTTGGTTATCAGCCCCAGCATTTT
.	TRBV6-2/TRBV6-3	.	TRBJ2-2	16	CASSGSGTRRTGELFF	TGTGCCAGCAGTGGCTCAGGGACACGCAGGACCGGGGAGCTGTTTTTT
.	TRBV20-1	.	TRBJ1-5	16	CSASGAQGWSNQPQHF	TGCAGTGCTAGTGGGGCCCAGGGATGGAGCAATCAGCCCCAGCATTTT
.	TRBV9	.	TRBJ2-7	13	CASSVEQDYEQYF	TGTGCCAGCAGCGTAGAACAGGACTACGAGCAGTACTTC
TRBD2	TRBV9	.	TRBJ2-3	16	CASSVRLAGGADTQYF	TGTGCCAGCAGCGTAAGGCTAGCGGGAGGGGCGGATACGCAGTATTTT
.	TRBV27	.	TRBJ1-6	17	CASSPPLDGSRSSPLHF	TGTGCCAGCAGCCCCCCACTCGACGGCTCCAGGTCCTCACCCCTCCACTTT
TRBD1	TRBV6-5	.	TRBJ1-4	13	CAVYFPGGGKLFF	TGTGCCGTCTACTTTCCAGGGGGAGGAAAACTGTTTTTT
TRBD2	TRBV30	.	TRBJ2-5	16	CAWSPTRTSSMETQYF	TGTGCCTGGAGTCCCACCAGGACTAGCTCCATGGAGACCCAGTACTTC
.	TRBV5-1	.	TRBJ1-1	15	CASSLGPYSPTEAFF	TGCGCCAGCAGCTTGGGTCCTTACAGCCCCACTGAAGCTTTCTTT
TRBD2	TRBV4-3	.	TRBJ2-1	16	CASSQESGLVYNEQFF	TGCGCCAGCAGCCAAGAGAGCGGACTAGTCTACAATGAGCAGTTCTTC
.	TRBV9	.	TRBJ1-2	15	CASSATGTTNYGYTF	TGTGCCAGCAGCGCGACCGGGACAACTAACTATGGCTACACCTTC
.	TRBV7-2	.	TRBJ1-2	15	CASNRGSTANYGYTF	TGTGCCAGCAACCGGGGGTCGACAGCTAACTATGGCTACACCTTC
.	TRBV27	.	TRBJ2-3	15	CASSPYRYLTDTQYF	TGTGCCAGCAGTCCGTATCGGTACCTCACAGATACGCAGTATTTT
.	TRBV4-3	once	TRBJ1-4	14	CASSQDTVIEKLLF	TGCGCCAGCAGCCAAGATACGGTTATAGAAAAACTGCTTTTT
TRBD2	TRBV27	.	TRBJ2-1	15	CASSLTSGRLNEQFF	TGTGCCAGCAGTTTAACTAGCGGGCGCCTCAATGAGCAGTTCTTC
TRBD2	TRBV9	.	TRBJ2-7	16	CASSPSGAYGSYEQYF	TGTGCCAGCAGCCCTAGCGGAGCGTACGGCTCCTACGAGCAGTACTTC
.	TRBV5-4	.	TRBJ2-3	15	CASSLRTTLTDTQYF	TGTGCCAGCAGCCTGAGGACTACCCTCACAGATACGCAGTATTTT
.	TRBV2	.	TRBJ2-7	10	CAALRGEQYF	TGTGCCGCCCTCAGGGGCGAGCAGTACTTC
TRBD2	TRBV19	.	TRBJ2-1	19	CASSVTSGRASYLYNEQFF	TGTGCCAGTAGTGTTACTAGCGGGAGGGCCTCGTACCTTTACAATGAGCAGTTCTTC
.	TRBV3-1/TRBV3-2	.	TRBJ2-7	11	CASSQGLEQYF	TGTGCCAGCAGCCAAGGCCTAGAGCAGTACTTC
.	TRBV9	.	TRBJ2-3	16	CASSVGQSSSTDTQYF	TGTGCCAGCAGCGTAGGGCAGTCAAGTAGCACAGATACGCAGTATTTT
.	TRBV11-3	.	TRBJ2-3	16	CASSLGYRERTDTQYF	TGTGCCAGCAGCTTAGGTTACAGGGAACGGACAGATACGCAGTATTTT
.	TRBV5-1	.	TRBJ2-3	14	CASSLGVATDTQYF	TGCGCCAGCAGCCTGGGGGTAGCGACAGATACGCAGTATTTT
.	TRBV10-3	.	TRBJ2-7	14	CAVVVSGSSYEQYF	TGTGCCGTGGTTGTTAGCGGTAGCTCCTACGAGCAGTACTTC
.	TRBV27	once	TRBJ2-2	14	CASSFVRGYGELFF	TGTGCCAGCAGTTTCGTCAGGGGTTACGGGGAGCTGTTTTTT
.	TRBV3-1/TRBV3-2	.	TRBJ2-1	14	CASSSVRSYNEQFF	TGTGCCAGCTCCTCGGTAAGGAGTTACAATGAGCAGTTCTTC
.	TRBV7-2	.	TRBJ1-4	15	CASSLGGRRVEKLLF	TGTGCCAGCAGCTTAGGGGGGCGCAGGGTGGAAAAACTGCTTTTT
.	TRBV19	.	TRBJ1-1	12	CASSLLNTEAFF	TGTGCCAGTAGCCTTTTGAACACTGAAGCTTTCTTT
.	TRBV2	.	TRBJ1-5	17	CASSDPRGWMGNQPQHF	TGTGCCAGCAGTGACCCGCGGGGGTGGATGGGCAATCAGCCCCAGCATTTT
TRBD2	TRBV4-2	.	TRBJ2-7	13	CASGLAGAHEQYF	TGTGCCAGCGGTCTAGCGGGAGCCCACGAGCAGTACTTC
TRBD1	TRBV30	.	TRBJ2-7	14	CAWRRTGGLYEQYF	TGTGCCTGGAGGCGGACAGGGGGCCTCTACGAGCAGTACTTC